These 5 T cell receptor beta chains were sequenced from one sample in a study of neoadjuvant anti-PD-1 for oral cavity cancer. TCRdb's table, derived via immunoSEQ multiplex PCR, lists solely in-frame clones and lacks some. The table lists around 25,000 clones, about 30% of them singletons. Time point defined: after neoadjuvant nivolumab, at surgical resection. The material was tumor tissue, obtained after nivolumab (anti-PD-1) treatment. The receptors derive from a person aged 35-79 years with oral cavity squamous cell carcinoma.

This clone was counted ten times or more. The chain links TRBV7-4 to TRBJ1-2; D uncertain. Germline V gene data show CDR1 as SGHVT and CDR2 as SQSDAQ. The CDR3 has 17 residues. The germline V and J ends were trimmed by 2 bases and 4 bases, with 20 bases remaining between them. Here the CDR3 reads CASSLRVFWLVSYGYTF. DNA for the CDR3: TGTGCCAGCAGCTTACGGGTGTTTTGGTTAGTAAGCTATGGCTACACCTTC.

This clone was detected once. This chain uses TRBV27 with TRBJ2-7; 8 bases match TRBD1. The CDR3 has 14 amino acids. Germline CDR1 and CDR2: MNHEY and SMNVEV (reference sequence). V gave up 2 bases and J gave up 4 bases; unmatched junction bases: 4. CDR3 bases: TGTGCCAGCAGTTTAGGGACAGGAAAATACGAGCAGTACTTC. It encodes CASSLGTGKYEQYF.

The rearrangement joins TRBV7-9 to TRBJ1-4; D unresolved. The V and J ends lost 1 base and 2 bases respectively, with 8 bases between them. The CDR3 spans 15 residues. The germline CDR1 and CDR2 sequences are SEHNR and FQNEAQ (reference sequence). CDR3 nucleotides: TGTGCCAGCAGCTTAGTTTTCCGGACTAATGAAAAACTGTTTTTT. Translating gives CASSLVFRTNEKLFF.

The genes are TRBV11-2 and TRBJ2-7; unclear D gene. The CDR3 runs to 13 residues. Germline values: CDR1 SGHAT, CDR2 FQNNGV. V gave up 3 bases and J gave up 2 bases, with 8 bases separating them. The DNA of the CDR3 is TGTGCCAGCAGCTTTTTGGGGACCTACGAGCAGTACTTC. Protein: CASSFLGTYEQYF. The full variable domain, its missing parts supplied by reference TRBV11-2 and TRBJ2-7, is EAGVAQSPRYKIIEKRQSVAFWCNPISGHATLYWYQQILGQGPKLLIQFQNNGVVDDSQLPKDRFSAERLKGVDSTLKIQPAKLEDSAVYLCASSFLGTYEQYFGPGTRLTVT.

V gene TRBV9 combines with J gene TRBJ1-5; 9 bases are shared with TRBD1. The junction had 4 bases not matched to a gene; V was cut back by 3 bases and J by 0 bases. There are 16 residues in the CDR3. CDR1 SGDLS and CDR2 YYNGEE come from the germline V gene. CDR3 nucleotides: TGTGCCAGCAGCGCCGGGACAGGGTTTAGCAATCAGCCCCAGCATTTT. Residues: CASSAGTGFSNQPQHF.